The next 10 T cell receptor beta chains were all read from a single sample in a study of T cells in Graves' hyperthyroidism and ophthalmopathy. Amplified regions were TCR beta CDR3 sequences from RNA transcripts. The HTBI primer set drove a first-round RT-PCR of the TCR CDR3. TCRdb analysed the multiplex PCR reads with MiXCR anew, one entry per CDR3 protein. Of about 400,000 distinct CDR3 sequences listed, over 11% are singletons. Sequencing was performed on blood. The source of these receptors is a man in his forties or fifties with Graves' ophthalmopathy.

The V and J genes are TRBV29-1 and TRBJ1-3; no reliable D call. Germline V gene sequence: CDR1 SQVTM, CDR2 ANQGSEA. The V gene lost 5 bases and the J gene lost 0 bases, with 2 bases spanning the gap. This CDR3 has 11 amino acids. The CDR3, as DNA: TGCAGCGTTTTCTCTGGAAACACCATATATTTT. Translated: CSVFSGNTIYF.

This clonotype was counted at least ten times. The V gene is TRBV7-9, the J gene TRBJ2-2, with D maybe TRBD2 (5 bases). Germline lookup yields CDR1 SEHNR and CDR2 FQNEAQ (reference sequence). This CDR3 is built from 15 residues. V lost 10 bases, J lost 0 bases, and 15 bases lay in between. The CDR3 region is CANDRDFANTGELFF. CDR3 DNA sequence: TGTGCCAACGACCGGGATTTCGCGAACACCGGGGAGCTGTTTTTT.

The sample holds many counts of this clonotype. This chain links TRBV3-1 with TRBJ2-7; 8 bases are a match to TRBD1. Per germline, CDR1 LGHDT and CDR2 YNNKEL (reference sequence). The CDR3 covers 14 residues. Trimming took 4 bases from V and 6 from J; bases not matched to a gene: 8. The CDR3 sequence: CASSPTGTGREQYF. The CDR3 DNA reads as TGTGCCAGCAGCCCAACCGGGACAGGCCGCGAGCAGTACTTC.

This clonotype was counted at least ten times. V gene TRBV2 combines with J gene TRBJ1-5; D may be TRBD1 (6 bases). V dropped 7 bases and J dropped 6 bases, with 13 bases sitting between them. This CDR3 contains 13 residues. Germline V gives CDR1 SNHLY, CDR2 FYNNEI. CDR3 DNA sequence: TGTGCCAGCAACACAGGGATGGGTCAGCCCCAGCATTTT. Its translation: CASNTGMGQPQHF.

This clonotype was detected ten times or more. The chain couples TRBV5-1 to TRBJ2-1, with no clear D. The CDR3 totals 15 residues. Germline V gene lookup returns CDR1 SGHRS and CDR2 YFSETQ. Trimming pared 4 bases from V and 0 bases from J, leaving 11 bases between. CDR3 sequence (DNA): TGCGCCAGCAGCAATACAGTAGACTCCTACAATGAGCAGTTCTTC. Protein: CASSNTVDSYNEQFF.

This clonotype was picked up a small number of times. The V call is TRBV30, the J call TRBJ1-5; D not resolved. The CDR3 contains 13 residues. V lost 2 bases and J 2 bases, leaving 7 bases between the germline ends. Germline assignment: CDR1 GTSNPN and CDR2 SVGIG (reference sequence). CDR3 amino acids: CAWSLRGNQPQHF. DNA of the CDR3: TGTGCCTGGAGTTTACGGGGCAATCAGCCCCAGCATTTT. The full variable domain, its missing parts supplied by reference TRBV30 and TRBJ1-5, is SQTIHQWPATLVQPVGSPLSLECTVEGTSNPNLYWYRQAAGRGLQLLFYSVGIGQISSEVPQNLSASRPQDRQFILSSKKLLLSDSGFYLCAWSLRGNQPQHFGDGTRLSIL.

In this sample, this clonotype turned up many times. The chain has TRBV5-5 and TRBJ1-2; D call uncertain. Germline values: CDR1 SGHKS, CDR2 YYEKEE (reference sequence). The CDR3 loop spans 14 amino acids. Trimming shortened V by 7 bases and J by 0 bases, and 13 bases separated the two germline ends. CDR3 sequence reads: CASGRVSPNYGYTF. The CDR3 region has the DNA TGTGCCAGCGGAAGGGTCAGCCCTAACTATGGCTACACCTTC.

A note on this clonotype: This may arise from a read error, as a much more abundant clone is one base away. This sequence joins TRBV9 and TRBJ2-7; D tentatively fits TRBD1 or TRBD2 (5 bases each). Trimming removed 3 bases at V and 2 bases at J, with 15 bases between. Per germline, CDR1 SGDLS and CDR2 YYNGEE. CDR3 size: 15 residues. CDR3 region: CASSGGADSAYEQYF. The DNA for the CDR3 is TGTGCCAGCAGCGGAGGGGCGGACTCCGCCTACGAGCAGTACTTC.

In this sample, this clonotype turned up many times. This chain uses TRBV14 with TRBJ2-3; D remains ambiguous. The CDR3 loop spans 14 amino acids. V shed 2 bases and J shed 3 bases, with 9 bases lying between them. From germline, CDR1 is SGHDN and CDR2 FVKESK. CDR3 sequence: CASSQSGRTDTQYF. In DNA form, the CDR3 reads TGTGCCAGCAGCCAATCCGGACGGACAGATACGCAGTATTTT.

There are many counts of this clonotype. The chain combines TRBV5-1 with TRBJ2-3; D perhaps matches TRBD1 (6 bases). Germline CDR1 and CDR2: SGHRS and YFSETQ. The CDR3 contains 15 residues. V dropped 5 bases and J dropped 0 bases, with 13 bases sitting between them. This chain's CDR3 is CASRLTGTSTDTQYF. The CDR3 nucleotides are TGCGCCAGCAGGTTGACAGGCACTAGCACAGATACGCAGTATTTT.